Listed here is a single TCR beta chain. Its antigen is as yet unknown. Stated treatment: over 15 received Ad26.COV2.S at low or high dose, single or two shots; roughly five received placebo; per-sample allocation not given. It was on day 63 after the first vaccine or placebo injection that samples were taken. Ad26 vector vaccine expressed Wuhan-strain SARS-CoV-2 spike. The sample comes from a study of Ad26.COV2.S vaccination and SARS-CoV-2 variants. Across the study: The donor participated in the COV1001 trial, in its Ad26.COV2.S arm.

General study findings and limits: Similar non-spike TCR breadth was seen in vaccine and placebo recipients. Analyses that measured TCR breadth and depth may have underestimated total T cell responses.

The protocol was immunoSEQ multiplex PCR, while the TCRdb copy is restricted to in-frame clones and leaves out a portion. This repertoire shows about 280,000 clones, about 89% found once; its top ten account for 2.5% to 3.5%. The CDR3 totals 17 residues. Per germline, CDR1 SGHTA and CDR2 FQGNSA. The trim removed 3 bases at V and 1 base at J, leaving 6 bases unmatched. This sample comprised peripheral blood, obtained in a trial of Ad26.COV2.S vaccine versus placebo. The clonotype originates from a person aged 18 to 65 who received the Ad26.COV2.S COVID-19 vaccine or a placebo. This sequence joins TRBV7-2 and TRBJ2-4; 10 nucleotides agree with TRBD1. This CDR3 is CASSLTGGAQAKNIQYF. The DNA of the CDR3 is TGTGCCAGCAGCTTGACAGGGGGCGCGCAGGCCAAAAACATTCAGTACTTC.